The source of this T cell receptor (beta chain) is a study of monozygotic twins with inflammatory bowel disease. UMIs with a 6-nucleotide sample barcode were added by template switching. TCRdb reanalyzed the 5' RACE reads and collapses them to one entry per CDR3 protein, without DNA. Its table lists hundreds of thousands of distinct CDR3 sequences. Per the germline V gene, CDR1 is SGHTA and CDR2 is FQGNSA. The CDR3 loop spans 14 amino acids. The chain combines TRBV7-2 with TRBJ2-1; TCRdb gives TRBD1 as the D gene, but with no DNA this cannot be confirmed. The sequenced sample was blood. The TCR originated in a human donor with ulcerative colitis or Crohn's disease, or a healthy co-twin of an affected twin (not recorded which). CDR3 residues: CASSPSTGYNEQFF. The full variable domain, completed using reference TRBV7-2 and TRBJ2-1, is GAGVSQSPSNKVTEKGKDVELRCDPISGHTALYWYRQSLGQGLEFLIYFQGNSAPDKSGLPSDRFSAERTGGSVSTLTIQRTQQEDSAVYLCASSPSTGYNEQFFGPGTRLTVL.